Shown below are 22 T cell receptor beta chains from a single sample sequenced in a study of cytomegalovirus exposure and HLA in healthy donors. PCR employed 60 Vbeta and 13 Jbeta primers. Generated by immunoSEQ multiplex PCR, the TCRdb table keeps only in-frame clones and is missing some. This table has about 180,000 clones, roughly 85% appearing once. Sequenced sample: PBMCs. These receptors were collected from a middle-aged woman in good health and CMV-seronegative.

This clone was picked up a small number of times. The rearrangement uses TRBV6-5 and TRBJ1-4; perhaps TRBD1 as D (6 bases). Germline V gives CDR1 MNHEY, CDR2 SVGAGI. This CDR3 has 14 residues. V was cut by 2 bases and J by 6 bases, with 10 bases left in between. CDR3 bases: TGTGCCAGCAGTTACCAGGGGAACCATGAAAAACTGTTTTTT. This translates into CASSYQGNHEKLFF.

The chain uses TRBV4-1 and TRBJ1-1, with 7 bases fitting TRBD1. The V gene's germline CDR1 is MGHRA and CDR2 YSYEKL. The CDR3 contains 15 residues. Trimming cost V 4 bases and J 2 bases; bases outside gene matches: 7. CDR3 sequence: CASSPVGQLNTEAFF. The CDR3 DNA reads TGCGCCAGCAGCCCAGTGGGACAGCTAAACACTGAAGCTTTCTTT.

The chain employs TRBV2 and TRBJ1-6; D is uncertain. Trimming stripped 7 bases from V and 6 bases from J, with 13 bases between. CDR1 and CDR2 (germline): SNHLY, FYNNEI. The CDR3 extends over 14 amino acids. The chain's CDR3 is CASNLQQLNSPLHF. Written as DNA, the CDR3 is TGTGCCAGCAATCTTCAACAGCTTAATTCACCCCTCCACTTT.

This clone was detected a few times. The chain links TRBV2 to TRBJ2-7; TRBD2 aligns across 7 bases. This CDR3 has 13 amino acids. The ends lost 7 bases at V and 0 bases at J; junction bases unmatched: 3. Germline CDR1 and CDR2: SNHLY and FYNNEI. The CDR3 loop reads CASIGGSSYEQYF. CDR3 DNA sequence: TGTGCCAGCATCGGCGGGAGCTCCTACGAGCAGTACTTC.

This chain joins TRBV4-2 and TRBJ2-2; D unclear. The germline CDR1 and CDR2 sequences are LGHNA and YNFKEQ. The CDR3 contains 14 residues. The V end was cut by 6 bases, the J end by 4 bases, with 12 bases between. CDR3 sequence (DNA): TGTGCCAGCAGTCCCACAGAGTCCACCGGGGAGCTGTTTTTT. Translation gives CASSPTESTGELFF.

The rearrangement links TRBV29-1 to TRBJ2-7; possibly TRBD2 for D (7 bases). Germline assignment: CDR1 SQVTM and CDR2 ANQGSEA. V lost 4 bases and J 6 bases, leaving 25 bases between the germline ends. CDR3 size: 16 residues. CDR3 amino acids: CSVVVRGAKQDGEQYF. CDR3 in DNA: TGCAGCGTTGTTGTTCGGGGGGCGAAACAGGATGGCGAGCAGTACTTC.

CDR3 nucleotides: TGTGCCAGCAGTTACCAAGCGGCAACCTCCTACAATGAGCAGTTCTTC. Encoded protein: CASSYQAATSYNEQFF. V gene TRBV6-5 combines with J gene TRBJ2-1; weak D call: TRBD2 (5 bases). Trimming took off 2 bases at V and 0 bases at J, with 11 bases between the two ends. The CDR3 consists of 16 residues. Germline CDR1 is MNHEY and CDR2 is SVGAGI.

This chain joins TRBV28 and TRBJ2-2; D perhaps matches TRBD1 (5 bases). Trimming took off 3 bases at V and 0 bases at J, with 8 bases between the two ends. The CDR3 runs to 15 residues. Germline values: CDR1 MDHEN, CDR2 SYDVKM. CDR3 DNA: TGTGCCAGCAGTTTTGACAGATCGAACACCGGGGAGCTGTTTTTT. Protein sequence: CASSFDRSNTGELFF.

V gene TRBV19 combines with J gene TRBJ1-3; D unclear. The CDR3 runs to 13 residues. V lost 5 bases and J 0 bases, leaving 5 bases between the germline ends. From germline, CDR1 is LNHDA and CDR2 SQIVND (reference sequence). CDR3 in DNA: TGTGCCAGTAGTGCGAACTCTGGAAACACCATATATTTT. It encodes CASSANSGNTIYF.

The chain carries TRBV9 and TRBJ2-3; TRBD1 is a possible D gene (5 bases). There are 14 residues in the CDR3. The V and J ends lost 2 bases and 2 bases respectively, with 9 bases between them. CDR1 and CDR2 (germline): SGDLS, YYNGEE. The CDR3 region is CASSVQGYTDTQYF. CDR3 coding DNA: TGTGCCAGCAGCGTTCAGGGCTACACAGATACGCAGTATTTT.

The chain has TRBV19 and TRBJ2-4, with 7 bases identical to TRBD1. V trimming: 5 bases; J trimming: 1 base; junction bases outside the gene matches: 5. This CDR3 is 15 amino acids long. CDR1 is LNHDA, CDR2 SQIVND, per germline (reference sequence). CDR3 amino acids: CASSRQGEAKNIQYF. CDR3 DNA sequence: TGTGCCAGTAGTCGACAGGGAGAGGCCAAAAACATTCAGTACTTC.

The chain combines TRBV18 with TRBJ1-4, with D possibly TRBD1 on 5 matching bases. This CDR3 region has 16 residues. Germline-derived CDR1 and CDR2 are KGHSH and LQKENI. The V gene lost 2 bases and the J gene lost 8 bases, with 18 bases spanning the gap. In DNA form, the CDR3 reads TGTGCCAGCTCACCAGGGACTTCCAGGAGGGTCGAAAAACTGTTTTTT. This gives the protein CASSPGTSRRVEKLFF.

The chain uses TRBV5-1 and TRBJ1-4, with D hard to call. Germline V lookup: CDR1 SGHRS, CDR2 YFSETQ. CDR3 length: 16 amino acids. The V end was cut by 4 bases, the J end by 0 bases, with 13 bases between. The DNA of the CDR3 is TGCGCCAGCAGCCAGTTCACACAGTCAACTAATGAAAAACTGTTTTTT. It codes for CASSQFTQSTNEKLFF.

In DNA, the CDR3 is TGCGCCAGCAGCTTGGTCGGACTAGCGGGGTCGAGCTCTGGGGCCAACGTCCTGACTTTC. This sequence encodes CASSLVGLAGSSSGANVLTF. V is TRBV5-1 and J is TRBJ2-6; 12 nucleotides agree with TRBD2. There are 20 residues in the CDR3. The germline gives CDR1 SGHRS, CDR2 YFSETQ. V lost 0 bases and J lost 0; bases outside the gene matches: 7.

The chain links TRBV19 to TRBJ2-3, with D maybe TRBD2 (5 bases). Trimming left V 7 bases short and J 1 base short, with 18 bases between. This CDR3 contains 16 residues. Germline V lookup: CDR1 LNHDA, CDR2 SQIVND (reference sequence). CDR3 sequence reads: CASTRWVALGTDTQYF. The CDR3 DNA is TGTGCCAGTACCCGATGGGTAGCGCTTGGCACAGATACGCAGTATTTT.

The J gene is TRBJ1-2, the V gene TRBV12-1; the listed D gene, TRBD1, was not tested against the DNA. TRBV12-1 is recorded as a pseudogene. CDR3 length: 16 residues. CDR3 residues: CASSFVAGGDPSGYTF. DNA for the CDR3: TGTGCCAGCAGCTTTGTTGCAGGGGGTGATCCGAGCGGCTACACCTTC.

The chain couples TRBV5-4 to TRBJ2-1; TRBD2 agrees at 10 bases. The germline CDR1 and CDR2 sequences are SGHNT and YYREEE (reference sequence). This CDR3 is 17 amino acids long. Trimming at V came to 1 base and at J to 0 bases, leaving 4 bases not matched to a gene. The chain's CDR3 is CASSLPSGRGSYNEQFF. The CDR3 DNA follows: TGTGCCAGCAGCTTGCCTAGCGGGAGAGGCTCCTACAATGAGCAGTTCTTC.

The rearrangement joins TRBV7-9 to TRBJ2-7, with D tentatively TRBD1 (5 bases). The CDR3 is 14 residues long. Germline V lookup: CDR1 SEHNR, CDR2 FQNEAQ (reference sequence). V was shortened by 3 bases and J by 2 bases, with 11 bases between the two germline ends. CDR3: CASSFEGVPYEQYF. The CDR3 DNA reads TGTGCCAGCAGCTTTGAAGGGGTCCCCTACGAGCAGTACTTC. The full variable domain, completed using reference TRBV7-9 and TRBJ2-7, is DTGVSQNPRHKITKRGQNVTFRCDPISEHNRLYWYRQTLGQGPEFLTYFQNEAQLEKSRLLSDRFSAERPKGSFSTLEIQRTEQGDSAMYLCASSFEGVPYEQYFGPGTRLTVT.

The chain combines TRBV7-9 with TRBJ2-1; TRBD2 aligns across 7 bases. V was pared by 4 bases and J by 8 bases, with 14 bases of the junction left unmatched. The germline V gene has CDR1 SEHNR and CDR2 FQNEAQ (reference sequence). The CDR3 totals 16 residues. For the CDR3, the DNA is TGTGCCAGCAGCTCCCGTGGCCCTATGGGGGGGGATGAGCAGTTCTTC. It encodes CASSSRGPMGGDEQFF.

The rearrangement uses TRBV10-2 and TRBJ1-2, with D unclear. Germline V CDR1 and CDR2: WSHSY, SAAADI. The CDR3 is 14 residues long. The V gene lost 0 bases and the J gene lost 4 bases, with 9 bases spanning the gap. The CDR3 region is CASSESLGSYGYTF. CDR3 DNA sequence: TGCGCCAGCAGTGAGTCTTTAGGGAGCTATGGCTACACCTTC.

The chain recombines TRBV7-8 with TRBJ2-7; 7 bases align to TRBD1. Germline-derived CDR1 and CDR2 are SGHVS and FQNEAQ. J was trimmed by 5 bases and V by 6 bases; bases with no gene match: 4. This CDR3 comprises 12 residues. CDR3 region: CASSLQGNEQYF. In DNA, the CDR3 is TGTGCCAGCAGTTTACAGGGGAACGAGCAGTACTTC. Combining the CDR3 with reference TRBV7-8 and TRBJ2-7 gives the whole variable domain GAGVSQSPRYKVAKRGQDVALRCDPISGHVSLFWYQQALGQGPEFLTYFQNEAQLDKSGLPSDRFFAERPEGSVSTLKIQRTQQEDSAVYLCASSLQGNEQYFGPGTRLTVT.

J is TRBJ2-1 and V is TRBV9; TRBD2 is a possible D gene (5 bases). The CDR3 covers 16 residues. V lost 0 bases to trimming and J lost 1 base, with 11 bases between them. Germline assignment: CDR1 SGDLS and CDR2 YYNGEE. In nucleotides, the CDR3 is TGTGCCAGCAGCGTAGTGGCGGGTACGTCCTACAATGAGCAGTTCTTC. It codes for CASSVVAGTSYNEQFF. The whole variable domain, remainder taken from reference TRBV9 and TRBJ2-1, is DSGVTQTPKHLITATGQRVTLRCSPRSGDLSVYWYQQSLDQGLQFLIQYYNGEERAKGNILERFSAQQFPDLHSELNLSSLELGDSALYFCASSVVAGTSYNEQFFGPGTRLTVL.